The clone carrying this TCR beta chain was seen a single time. Its antigen is still unknown. This specimen comes from a study of OX40 agonist ivuxolimab in advanced cancers. Study information: Partial responses occurred in three patients (one hepatocellular carcinoma, two cutaneous melanoma). Study-level findings and limits: Antigen specificity was not determined for the expanded peripheral T cells.

Repertoires were generated with immunoSEQ multiplex PCR, while TCRdb's copy carries only in-frame clones and drops some. There are around 51,000 clones in the sample; approximately 91% occur only once, and about 3.7% lies in the top ten. The CDR3 loop spans 15 amino acids. The germline CDR1 and CDR2 sequences are SGHTA and FQGTGA. The V gene lost 1 base and the J gene lost 1 base, with 7 bases spanning the gap. V and J are TRBV7-3 and TRBJ2-2, with a weak D call TRBD2 (6 bases). This specimen was CD4+ or CD8+ T cells sorted from blood, taken in a trial of the OX40 agonist ivuxolimab. The clonotype was recovered from an adult with an advanced solid tumor such as melanoma, head and neck, liver or kidney cancer. CDR3 DNA sequence: TGTGCCAGCAGCTTAAGCGGGAAGAACACCGGGGAGCTGTTTTTT. Residues: CASSLSGKNTGELFF. Combining the CDR3 with reference TRBV7-3 and TRBJ2-2 gives the whole variable domain GAGVSQTPSNKVTEKGKYVELRCDPISGHTALYWYRQSLGQGPEFLIYFQGTGAADDSGLPNDRFFAVRPEGSVSTLKIQRTERGDSAVYLCASSLSGKNTGELFFGEGSRLTVL.